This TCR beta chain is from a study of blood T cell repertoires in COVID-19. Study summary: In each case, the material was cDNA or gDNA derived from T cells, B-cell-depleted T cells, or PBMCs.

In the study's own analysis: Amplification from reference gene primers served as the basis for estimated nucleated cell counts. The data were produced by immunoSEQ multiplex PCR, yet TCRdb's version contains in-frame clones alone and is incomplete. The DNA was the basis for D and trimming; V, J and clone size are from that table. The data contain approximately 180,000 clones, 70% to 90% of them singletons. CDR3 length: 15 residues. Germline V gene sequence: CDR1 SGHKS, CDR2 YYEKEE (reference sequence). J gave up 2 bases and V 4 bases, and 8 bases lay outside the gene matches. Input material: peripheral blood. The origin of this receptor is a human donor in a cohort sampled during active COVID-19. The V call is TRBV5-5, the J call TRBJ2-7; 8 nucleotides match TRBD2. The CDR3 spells CASSLTTGGAYEQYF. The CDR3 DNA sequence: TGTGCCAGCAGCCTTACCACGGGGGGGGCCTACGAGCAGTACTTC.